This TCR beta chain was found in a study of shared clonotypes between healthy human individuals (dated by TCRdb to the early 2020s). About the study as a whole: A couple of women and a few men aged 18 to 49 years were included in the cohort. For each donor, three plates each were used for CD4 naive and CD4 memory, two plates were used for CD8 naive, and one plate was used for CD8 memory. Blood TCR repertoires of about five healthy adults were deeply sequenced to estimate repertoire size and the extent of clonotype sharing between individuals. To increase sequencing depth and limit assay-specific biases, different laboratories used diverse techniques to prepare libraries and sequence TCR repertoires. Between about 0.94 and 8.9 billion PBMCs per donor were obtained by leukapheresis.

The junction carries 14 bases between V and J, which are trimmed by 4 bases and 4 bases respectively. Via the germline V gene, CDR1 is SGHRS and CDR2 YFSETQ. The CDR3, cysteine through phenylalanine, is 14 amino acids long. Only the CDR3 portion is preserved as DNA: 42 bases, with reading frame beginning at the first base. To note about this clone: Its antigen remains undetermined. Per-base quality was not reported, and no clone a single base away is much larger than it.

Using the deep immunoSEQ assay, TCR CDR3 regions were amplified from genomic DNA by multiplex PCR. Genomic DNA extracted from each cell subset was distributed evenly over all wells of several immunoSEQ 96-well plates, and each plate served as one replicate. For sorted subsets, about 0.2 ug genomic DNA, equal to tens of thousands of T cell genomes, was loaded into each replicate PCR. Purified libraries were measured with a Qubit 3.0 fluorometer, size-checked on a Bioanalyzer 2100, and measured again with the KAPA Library Quantification kit. A separate single-read 150-cycle Illumina NextSeq 550 flow cell was used to sequence each immunoSEQ 96-well plate. Processing in the source paper ran as follows. Because the immunoSEQ output held only junctional sequences and lacked quality scores, the filtering could not match the filtering applied to full-length reads. To assign V/J genes and CDR3, sequences were annotated using PyIR, a Python wrapper for IgBLAST v1.9, with IMGT germline references. Any read was removed if the V/J assignment was weak (E-value above 1e-6), the CDR3 was missing, or the read contained stop codons, out-of-frame junctions, or ambiguous translated residues. A V3J clonotype was defined by an identical inferred V gene, J gene, and CDR3 amino acid sequence. The percentage overlap between two repertoires was calculated by dividing the number of shared unique clonotypes by the size of the smaller repertoire. Richness of each repertoire was evaluated using RTK rarefaction, the Chao1 estimator, and Recon v2.1 estimates of unobserved clonotypes. Generation probabilities were computed with OLGA for all TCRbeta clonotypes obtained by the gDNA method from four donors. Imported from immuneACCESS, the table was reduced by TCRdb to in-frame sequences with V and J called. These copies leave out some clones; in studies compared against another copy, an unresolved V gene accounts for under half, and the cause of the remainder is not known. V, J and clone size were drawn from that table, and D and trimming were deduced from the DNA. The sample table lists over 1.4 million clones, roughly 95% of them with a count of one. The top ten clones comprise over 1% of the sample.

The donors were healthy, HIV-negative adults who had no recently reported acute infections or vaccinations. All donors were Caucasian adults living in Nashville, Tennessee, USA. CD4+ T cells were enriched by magnetic negative selection, after which naive cells were positively selected on CD45RA and the negative fraction was taken as the memory subset. Blood was obtained by leukapheresis, after which PBMCs were separated by Ficoll-Histopaque density gradient centrifugation and cryopreserved in liquid nitrogen vapor phase. Analytical flow cytometry was used to check the purity and quantity of each magnetically sorted T cell population. From each sorted fraction, genomic DNA was isolated and quantified by UV absorbance on a Nanodrop 2000c. The investigation overall reported the following: Pairwise subsampling led to the expectation that sequencing depth would affect the degree of clonotype sharing among donors. Compared with non-shared clonotypes, clonotypes shared by all four sorted-subset donors had higher generation probabilities. Sampling was restricted to blood, and TCR repertoires in tissues likely differ from the TCR repertoires found in blood. Even with the large sequencing depth, rarefaction of the sorted-subset datasets indicated that sequencing was incomplete. Because the study included a small number of donors, the genetic and exposure-history diversity represented was limited. Across several donors, 5% to 6% of naive CD4, 3% to 4% of naive CD8, roughly 2.3% of memory CD4, and approximately 0.4% of memory CD8 clonotypes were shared. Estimated clonotype richness was generally larger for naive than for memory subsets.

Material: naive CD4+ T cells sorted from blood. In light of the paper, this sample's cell subset or site label describes: CD45RA+ positively selected. The rearranged segments are TRBV5-1 and TRBJ2-5; a tentative D match to TRBD2 spans 5 bases. The TCR comes from a young man in good health. CDR3 sequence: CASSPGVPAETQYF. The nucleotides are TGCGCCAGCAGCCCCGGGGTTCCGGCAGAGACCCAGTACTTC.